Listed below are T cell receptor beta chains from one sample, sequenced in a study of T-cell memory formation after mild COVID-19. TCRdb fed the 5' RACE reads into MiXCR, producing one record per CDR3 protein. The data hold fewer than 500,000 distinct CDR3 sequences, with around a quarter observed a single time. The sample was PBMCs or a T cell subset sorted from them (not recorded which). Every receptor here comes from an adult woman who had mild COVID-19 (a few samples of this study predate the infection). Cell type and time point are not known. The CDR3 runs from the conserved cysteine through the conserved F or W. D genes are given only for firm matches. The size entry is marked missing in some rows and otherwise reads once, few, many or a size class.

V gene	CDR3 length	J gene	D gene	clone size	CDR3 protein	CDR3 DNA
TRBV5-1	16	TRBJ2-1	TRBD2	.	CASSIGLAGDYNEQFF	TGCGCCAGCAGCATCGGACTAGCGGGAGACTACAATGAGCAGTTCTTC
TRBV12-3/TRBV12-4	16	TRBJ1-4	TRBD1	few	CASSSLPTGSNEKLFF	TGTGCCAGCAGTTCCCTCCCGACAGGGTCTAATGAAAAACTGTTTTTT
TRBV12-3/TRBV12-4	14	TRBJ1-1	.	few	CASSFAGMNTEAFF	TGTGCCAGCAGTTTCGCAGGGATGAACACTGAAGCTTTCTTT
TRBV4-3	15	TRBJ2-1	.	few	CASSQEGVLYNEQFF	TGCGCCAGCAGCCAAGAGGGGGTCCTATACAATGAGCAGTTCTTC
TRBV9	16	TRBJ1-4	.	few	CASSPDRTNTNEKLFF	TGTGCCAGCAGCCCCGACAGGACCAATACTAATGAAAAACTGTTTTTT
TRBV5-1	15	TRBJ1-2	TRBD1	.	CASSFSGQAAYGYTF	TGCGCCAGCAGCTTTTCCGGACAGGCCGCCTATGGCTACACCTTC
TRBV5-5	14	TRBJ1-1	.	.	CASSLMVDGAEAFF	TGTGCCAGCAGCTTGATGGTGGATGGAGCTGAAGCTTTCTTT
TRBV6-4	14	TRBJ2-3	.	few	CASSDSGFGDTQYF	TGTGCCAGCAGTGACTCCGGCTTCGGAGATACGCAGTATTTT
TRBV29-1	10	TRBJ2-2	.	.	CSVYTGELFF	TGCAGTGTTTACACCGGGGAGCTGTTTTTT
TRBV30	14	TRBJ2-1	TRBD1	.	CAWTDRDNKYEQFF	TGTGCCTGGACCGACAGGGACAATAAGTATGAGCAGTTCTTC
TRBV4-3	15	TRBJ2-7	.	.	CASSQDMGSPYEQYF	TGCGCCAGCAGCCAAGATATGGGCAGCCCCTACGAGCAGTACTTC
TRBV12-3/TRBV12-4	15	TRBJ2-3	.	.	CASSFVGVYTDTQYF	TGTGCCAGCAGTTTTGTGGGAGTATATACAGATACGCAGTATTTT
TRBV5-1	17	TRBJ2-2	.	.	CASSLGRRTANTGELFF	TGCGCCAGCAGCTTGGGGCGCAGGACAGCGAACACCGGGGAGCTGTTTTTT
TRBV5-6	14	TRBJ1-5	.	.	CASSLKQSNQPQHF	TGTGCCAGCAGCTTAAAACAGAGCAATCAGCCCCAGCATTTT
TRBV7-9	16	TRBJ1-1	TRBD1	.	CASSFVTGGKNTEAFF	TGTGCCAGCAGCTTCGTGACAGGGGGAAAGAACACTGAAGCTTTCTTT
TRBV7-6	14	TRBJ2-5	.	.	CASSLELGQETQYF	TGTGCCAGCAGCTTAGAGTTGGGACAAGAGACCCAGTACTTC
TRBV7-9	13	TRBJ2-7	.	few	CASTWDGGMEQYF	TGTGCCAGCACCTGGGACGGCGGTATGGAGCAGTACTTC
TRBV29-1	14	TRBJ1-1	.	few	CSVEAGGMNTEAFF	TGCAGCGTTGAAGCTGGAGGGATGAACACTGAAGCTTTCTTT
TRBV20-1	13	TRBJ2-1	TRBD2	once	CSAPRGGYNEQFF	TGCAGTGCTCCACGGGGGGGCTACAATGAGCAGTTCTTC
TRBV3-1	12	TRBJ2-7	.	.	CASSSTVGEQYF	TGTGCCAGCAGCTCGACAGTGGGAGAGCAGTACTTC
TRBV27	14	TRBJ1-2	.	.	CASSFGGFSYGYTF	TGTGCCAGCAGTTTCGGGGGGTTCAGCTATGGCTACACCTTC
TRBV14	14	TRBJ2-1	.	.	CASSLYLYYNEQFF	TGTGCCAGCAGCCTTTACCTCTACTACAATGAGCAGTTCTTC
TRBV7-9	16	TRBJ2-6	.	.	CASSLAHSSGANVLTF	TGTGCCAGCAGCTTAGCCCACAGCTCTGGGGCCAACGTCCTGACTTTC
TRBV6-1	15	TRBJ2-1	.	.	CASSLVGAGNNEQFF	TGTGCCAGCTCCCTTGTGGGGGCTGGCAACAATGAGCAGTTCTTC
TRBV30	13	TRBJ2-7	.	few	CAWSRLAPYEQYF	TGTGCCTGGAGTCGGCTAGCGCCCTACGAGCAGTACTTC
TRBV6-1	12	TRBJ1-2	.	.	CASSARTNGYTF	TGTGCCAGCAGTGCGCGGACGAATGGCTACACCTTC
TRBV3-1	16	TRBJ1-6	.	few	CASSQDGNRVNSPLHF	TGTGCCAGCAGCCAAGATGGAAACAGGGTCAATTCACCCCTCCACTTT
TRBV18	15	TRBJ2-2	.	many	CASSPGKANTGELFF	TGTGCCAGCTCACCAGGGAAGGCGAACACCGGGGAGCTGTTTTTT
TRBV30	14	TRBJ2-6	.	.	CAWRGGSGANVLTF	TGTGCCTGGAGAGGAGGGTCTGGGGCCAACGTCCTGACTTTC
TRBV6-6	15	TRBJ1-4	.	.	CASSPGTAPGEKLFF	TGTGCCAGCAGTCCCGGGACCGCTCCCGGTGAAAAACTGTTTTTT
TRBV5-1	13	TRBJ2-5	.	few	CARSLDIRETQYF	TGCGCCAGAAGCTTGGACATCCGGGAGACCCAGTACTTC
TRBV10-3	13	TRBJ1-1	.	few	CAIPDSPSLEAFF	TGTGCCATACCGGACAGCCCATCACTTGAAGCTTTCTTT
TRBV7-9	8	TRBJ2-1	.	few	CASSLQFF	TGTGCCAGCAGTTTGCAGTTCTTC